Listed here is a single TCR beta chain. Data came from immunoSEQ multiplex PCR; TCRdb stores just in-frame clones and leaves some out. The profile shows roughly 1.4 million clones, 98% of them singletons. This record comes from a study of shared clonotypes between healthy human individuals. For the study at large: Each donor's CD8 memory used one plate, CD8 naive two, each CD4 subset three.

There are 14 residues in the CDR3. Germline V gene sequence: CDR1 MNHEY, CDR2 SVGAGI. Trimming removed 8 bases from V and 7 bases from J; junction bases left unmatched: 12. This chain connects TRBV6-5 to TRBJ2-3; 7 bases are a match to TRBD2. The TCR was taken from a man younger than 40 in good health. Input material: naive CD4+ T cells sorted from blood. Stated subset: CD45RA+ positively selected. The CDR3 here is CASRPSGTGNTQYF. In DNA form, the CDR3 reads TGTGCCAGCCGACCGAGCGGGACGGGCAATACGCAGTATTTT.